The entry below describes one T cell receptor beta chain. Its binding antigen is unknown. No much larger clonotype is one base removed from it; base qualities were not supplied. Patients with a history of autoimmune disease or receiving systemic immunosuppression were excluded from the trial. Peripheral blood for TCR sequencing was drawn from every dose cohort at baseline, at cycle 4 day 1 and at cycle 7 day 1. The samples were taken from a phase I, first-in-human, multicenter, open-label dose-escalation trial of ivuxolimab. Adults with locally advanced or metastatic melanoma, renal cell, hepatocellular, or head and neck squamous cell carcinoma were enrolled in the trial. Before TCR sequencing, CD4+ T cells and CD8+ T cells from peripheral blood were sorted into separate populations. For CDR1 and CDR2, the germline V gene lists MDHEN and SYDVKM. Clipping removes 4 bases from V and 4 bases from J, with 6 as the unmatched junction base count. The CDR3 sequence holds 14 residues, the cysteine and phenylalanine included. The only DNA kept is the CDR3, 42 bases in frame from the first base.

To sequence the TCRbeta CDR3 region, genomic DNA was isolated from the sorted cells. The immunoSEQ Assay was used for sequencing of TCRbeta CDR3 regions. As stored in TCRdb, this immuneACCESS dataset retains in-frame rearrangements with V and J assigned. A fraction of the clones does not appear; measured against another copy, unresolved V genes explain less than half of the discrepancy, and the remainder lacks a known reason. The sample table contains 50,000 to 60,000 clones; only one count was recorded for approximately 83% of them. Roughly 1.5% of the sample goes to the ten largest clones. This entry comes from a study of OX40 agonist ivuxolimab in advanced cancers. Turning to the overall study: The costimulatory receptor OX40 (CD134) was targeted by ivuxolimab, a fully human IgG2 agonistic monoclonal antibody. Patients were allowed to have had prior anti-PD-1, anti-PD-L1 or anti-CTLA-4 therapy, and 30% to 40% of the dose-escalation patients had previously received checkpoint inhibitors. Of the approximately 50 dose-escalation patients, hepatocellular carcinoma was present in around 20, melanoma in approximately 15, renal cell carcinoma in 9 and head and neck cancer in 9. Partial responses occurred in three dose-escalation patients, of whom one had hepatocellular carcinoma and two had cutaneous melanoma. The dose-escalation cohort was 82.7% male with a mean age of roughly 60 years, ranging from roughly 20 to 80. Intravenous ivuxolimab was administered to patients every 2 weeks at six dose levels: 0.01, 0.1, 0.3, 1.5, 3 and 10 mg/kg. The monotherapy dose-escalation portion (N of about 50 patients) of the phase I ivuxolimab trial is reported in the paper. The point of sequencing TCRbeta in the periphery was to test whether ivuxolimab changed TCR sequence diversity and drove clonal T-cell expansion.

Study-wide findings and limitations: The antigen specificity of the clonally expanded peripheral T cells was not determined. Partial responders in the 0.1-3.0 mg/kg groups had among the lowest normalized peripheral clonal expansion, especially among CD8+ T cells. Low levels of normalized T-cell clonal expansion were also seen in some patients who did not respond. On average, CD8+ T cells showed more expanded clones than CD4+ T cells after ivuxolimab. At doses from 0.1 to 3.0 mg/kg, clonal expansion was seen in both CD4+ and CD8+ blood T cells between baseline and week 6.

The sequence links TRBV28 to TRBJ1-1, with 7 bases in between that match TRBD1. The input for sequencing was CD4+ or CD8+ T cells sorted from blood, taken in a trial of the OX40 agonist ivuxolimab. This TCR was sampled from an adult with an advanced solid tumor such as melanoma, head and neck, liver or kidney cancer. The CDR3 protein: CASSSDGTATEAFF. Here is the DNA: TGTGCCAGCAGTTCCGATGGGACAGCCACTGAAGCTTTCTTT.